This T cell receptor (beta chain) was captured in a study of T-cell reconstitution after alpha-beta-depleted transplantation in children. CDR1 is DFQATT, CDR2 SNEGSKA, per germline (reference sequence). The V gene lost 6 bases and the J gene lost 0 bases, with 18 bases spanning the gap. This CDR3 has 16 amino acids. This clonotype was observed many times. For TCRbeta, the library was prepared with unique molecular identifiers. TCRdb called the PCR reads again in MiXCR, with one record for every CDR3 protein. The sample lists 350,000 to 450,000 distinct CDR3 sequences, approximately 20% occurring once.

The chain links TRBV20-1 to TRBJ2-1, with D unresolved. The clonotype comes from a human donor who donated a stem cell graft to a child with acute myeloid leukemia. The sample here was PBMCs from the stem cell graft donor, taken from the stem cell graft. CDR3 region: CSASPRARSSYNEQFF. CDR3 nucleotide sequence: TGCAGTGCCAGTCCTCGAGCGAGAAGCTCCTACAATGAGCAGTTCTTC.